This TCR beta chain was captured in a study of T cells in Graves' hyperthyroidism and ophthalmopathy (dated by TCRdb to between 2017 and 2020). For the wider study: Peripheral blood samples were taken at the time of initial diagnosis, prior to any treatment. To identify distinguishing TCR V-J signatures, a discovery cohort of around 100 patients was used, comprising some 45 with Graves' ophthalmopathy and some 60 with stable Graves' hyperthyroidism. Once sampling was done, hyperthyroidism patients were given methimazole at a starting dose of 30 mg daily, whereas ophthalmopathy patients were given high-dose intravenous methylprednisolone. TCR Vbeta CDR3 sequencing of fewer than 150 peripheral blood samples (over 40 ophthalmopathy, 75 to 80 hyperthyroidism and roughly 17 progressor patients) is reported in the paper. Thyroid tissue and blood T-cell repertoires from six or seven Graves' hyperthyroidism patients were also compared in the study. Prospective prediction of ophthalmopathy was tested in an independent validation cohort consisting of 18 hyperthyroidism patients and more than 15 patients who later progressed to ophthalmopathy. The 100 discovery patients were divided at random into training and test sets in a 7:3 ratio. Overall study outcomes, separate from this receptor: During validation, the model predicted progression to ophthalmopathy a median of about 6.3 months ahead of onset, with more than 55% sensitivity and almost 75% specificity. A model built on a 13 V-J signature distinguished ophthalmopathy from stable hyperthyroidism, reaching 85% to 90% sensitivity and under 84% specificity in cross-validation and 80%/75% in testing. Most expanded thyroid clonotypes (frequency above 0.001) were also detected in blood, suggesting blood repertoires may reflect thyroid immune responses. No statistical method was used to set the sample size in advance, and investigators knew the group allocation.

The TCR beta CDR3 regions were amplified from the RNA transcripts. A first-round RT-PCR of the TCR CDR3 used the HTBI primer set with the Qiagen OneStep RT-PCR kit. The libraries were constructed in a second round of multiplex PCR and then size-selected and purified. Libraries were sequenced paired-end with 100 bp reads on an Illumina HiSeq2000. In the authors' own workflow: SOAPnuke was used to process the raw data, removing reads that contained adapters or uncalled bases, had a mean Phred below 15, or lacked an exact match to the constant primer or identifier. COPE v1.2.5 was used to merge the high-quality paired reads, and each unique nucleotide sequence was defined as a clonotype. MiTCR v1.1 was used to align clonotypes to the IMGT TRBV, TRBD and TRBJ reference segments. The analysis was restricted to V-J combinations with a frequency above 0.0001, which together covered 99% to 99.2% of the repertoires. The TCS score was defined as the ratio of F50 (clonal expansion) to E x V (chaos), calculated using BLOSUM62-based TCRdist between CDR3 peptides within each V-J. Welch's t-statistics and random forest reduced around 520 V-J features to fewer than 15, which were used in a naive Bayes classifier (R e1071). The public reads were run again by TCRdb, first through fastp at Q25 and then through MiXCR, and only productive beta chains were kept. All rows with the same CDR3 protein become a single entry with the most common DNA and genes. The V and J calls here are based on TCRdb, not the publication. The sample has about 410,000 distinct CDR3 sequences on record, 14% to 15% of them singletons. The top ten clones comprise less than 15% of the sample.

Ophthalmopathy patients had moderately to severely active disease, with a Clinical Activity Score of 3 or more, a NOSPECS grade of 4 or more, and a disease duration of less than 3 months. Patients with uncontrolled infections, other autoimmune diseases, pregnancy or lactation were excluded. Diagnoses relied on clinical symptoms, serum thyroxine and TRAb, thyroid ultrasound and orbital computed tomography. PBMCs were isolated from 10 ml of fresh peripheral blood by Ficoll-Paque density gradient centrifugation. Total RNA was extracted using Trizol reagent, and RNA quality was assessed on an Agilent 2100 Bioanalyzer. At least ten counts were recorded for this clonotype. Its antigen target is currently unknown. Base qualities are not recorded, but no much larger clone differs from it by a single base. For CDR1 and CDR2, the germline V gene (reference sequence) lists GTSNPN and SVGIG. Unmatched junction bases come to 11, with V trimmed by 5 bases and J by 3 bases. The CDR3 numbers 15 residues from cysteine through phenylalanine. Left in the record is the CDR3 DNA by itself, 45 bases read in frame from the first base.

The chain couples TRBV30 to TRBJ2-3, with 7 central nucleotides matching TRBD1. The TCR sequence derives from a man in his late teens or twenties with Graves' ophthalmopathy. The sample taken for sequencing was blood. The nucleotide sequence is given as TGTGCCTGGCTTACAAGACAGGGTCGGACAGATACGCAGTATTTT. This encodes CAWLTRQGRTDTQYF.